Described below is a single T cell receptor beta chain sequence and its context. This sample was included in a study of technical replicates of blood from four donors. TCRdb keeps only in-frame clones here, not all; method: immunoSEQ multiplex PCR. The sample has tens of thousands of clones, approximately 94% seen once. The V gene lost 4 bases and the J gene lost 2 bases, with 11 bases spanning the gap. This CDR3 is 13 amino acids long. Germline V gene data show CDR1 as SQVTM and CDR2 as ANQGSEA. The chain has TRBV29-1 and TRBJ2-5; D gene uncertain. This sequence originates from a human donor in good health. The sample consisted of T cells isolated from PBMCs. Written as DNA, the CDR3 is TGCAGCGTTGTGTGGGCAGGTCAAGAGACCCAGTACTTC. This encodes CSVVWAGQETQYF.